Each of the 6 T cell receptor beta chains below was sequenced from the same sample in a study of regulatory T cells. General observations from the study: Hydrophobic residues at CDR3 positions 6 and 7 were enriched in conventional CD4+ T cells of CD3G-deficient patients.

Their specific antigens are unknown. Amplification used 52 TRBV primers and 13 TRBJ primers. This table comes from immunoSEQ multiplex PCR, and its TCRdb copy is limited to in-frame clones, with some not included. Of about 35,000 clones in the sample, approximately 90% are singletons; the top ten hold 2.4%. The sequencing input was conventional CD4+ T cells sorted from blood. These receptors came from a person aged 18-35 years with CD3G deficiency.

V and J are TRBV19 and TRBJ1-5; D unresolved. The germline CDR1 and CDR2 sequences are LNHDA and SQIVND (reference sequence). V shed 4 bases and J shed 6 bases, with 13 bases lying between them. The CDR3 has 14 amino acids. The CDR3 nucleotides are TGTGCCAGTAGTACCCTTGATAAGACTCAGCCCCAGCATTTT. It translates to CASSTLDKTQPQHF.

The chain employs TRBV28 and TRBJ1-5; 7 bases line up with TRBD1. The CDR3 runs to 16 residues. Trimming at V came to 5 bases and at J to 4 bases, leaving 11 bases not matched to a gene. CDR1 is MDHEN, CDR2 SYDVKM, per germline. The CDR3 loop is CASSRQGLLSNQPQHF. CDR3 DNA: TGTGCCAGCAGTCGACAGGGCCTTCTCAGTAATCAGCCCCAGCATTTT.

This chain connects TRBV11-2 to TRBJ2-3; TRBD2 aligns across 13 bases. V gave up 5 bases and J gave up 2 bases; unmatched junction bases: 4. The germline V gene encodes CDR1 SGHAT and CDR2 FQNNGV. The CDR3 totals 16 residues. The CDR3 bases are TGTGCCAGCAGCCTACTAGCGGGGGGGCACACAGATACGCAGTATTTT. Its protein is CASSLLAGGHTDTQYF.

J is TRBJ1-1 and V is TRBV7-2; D not resolved. Germline CDR1 SGHTA, CDR2 FQGNSA. The germline V and J ends were trimmed by 6 bases and 5 bases, with 13 bases remaining between them. This CDR3 has 13 amino acids. The CDR3 region has the DNA TGTGCCAGCAGTCTTTCGGATTCAACTGAAGCTTTCTTT. It translates to CASSLSDSTEAFF.

A single count supports this clone. The rearrangement uses TRBV28 and TRBJ1-1, with TRBD1 identical over 8 bases. CDR1 is MDHEN and CDR2 is SYDVKM in the germline V gene. CDR3 length: 12 amino acids. CDR3 residues: CAAGGWGTEAFF. The CDR3 nucleotides are TGTGCAGCAGGGGGCTGGGGCACTGAAGCTTTCTTT.

J is TRBJ1-1 and V is TRBV28; a weak D match, TRBD1 (5 bases). The V gene lost 5 bases and the J gene lost 2 bases, with 12 bases spanning the gap. This CDR3 has 14 residues. CDR1 and CDR2 (germline): MDHEN, SYDVKM. The CDR3 sequence is CASSLTAPNTEAFF. The CDR3 DNA sequence: TGTGCCAGCAGTCTGACAGCCCCCAACACTGAAGCTTTCTTT.